Each of the 30 T cell receptor beta chains below was sequenced from the same sample in a study of radiotherapy plus CTLA-4 blockade in lung cancer. Some clones are missing from TCRdb's copy, which holds only in-frame ones; the method was immunoSEQ multiplex PCR. This table has about 40,000 clones, just under 80% appearing once. The sample in question was peripheral blood, obtained from a patient treated with radiotherapy plus ipilimumab. Source of these receptors: a human donor with non-small cell lung cancer that progressed on radiotherapy plus ipilimumab.

The DNA of the CDR3 is TGTGCCAGTAGTCTGACAGGGGTGAACACTGAAGCTTTCTTT. Translating gives CASSLTGVNTEAFF. The genes are TRBV19 and TRBJ1-1; the match to TRBD1 covers 8 bases. Germline CDR1 reads LNHDA; CDR2 reads SQIVND (reference sequence). V dropped 5 bases and J dropped 0; count of bases not matched to a gene: 2. The CDR3 runs 14 residues. Filled out from reference TRBV19 and TRBJ1-1, the complete variable domain reads DGGITQSPKYLFRKEGQNVTLSCEQNLNHDAMYWYRQDPGQGLRLIYYSQIVNDFQKGDIAEGYSVSREKKESFPLTVTSAQKNPTAFYLCASSLTGVNTEAFFGQGTRLTVV.

V gene TRBV6-5 combines with J gene TRBJ1-1; D may be TRBD1 (6 bases). This CDR3 contains 14 residues. Germline-derived CDR1 and CDR2 are MNHEY and SVGAGI. The V end lost 6 bases, the J end lost 4 bases, and 15 bases lay between the germline ends. DNA for the CDR3: TGTGCCAGCAGGTCAGGGGCGCGATCCACTGAAGCTTTCTTT. It yields the protein CASRSGARSTEAFF.

V and J are TRBV7-9 and TRBJ2-5; D unclear. The assigned J gene may be wrong: the sequence end matches TRBJ2-7 better. The CDR3 runs to 11 residues. CDR1 and CDR2 (germline): SEHNR, FQNEAQ (reference sequence). CDR3 sequence reads: CASSSHYEQYF. The CDR3 DNA follows: TGTGCCAGCAGCTCACACTACGAGCAGTACTTC.

The rearrangement links TRBV25-1 to TRBJ1-2; no definite D call. V was clipped by 8 bases and J by 6 bases, with 16 bases between them. Germline CDR1 is MGHDK and CDR2 is SYGVNS. The CDR3 is made up of 13 amino acids. Here the CDR3 DNA reads TGTGCCAGCCTAGCCTGGGGATCGGATGGCTACACCTTC. It is translated as CASLAWGSDGYTF.

For this clone: The junction does not match germline at one end; this may be a read error. The CDR3: CASSQDRRQTF. The CDR3, as DNA: TGTGCCAGCAGCCAAGATAGGCGGCAGACCTTT. The J gene is TRBJ1-1, the V gene TRBV14; D call uncertain. The CDR3 covers 11 residues. CDR1 is SGHDN and CDR2 is FVKESK in the germline V gene.

V gene TRBV7-2 combines with J gene TRBJ1-4; D is uncertain. Trimming cost V 3 bases and J 0 bases, with 8 bases left between them. The length of the CDR3 is 15 residues. Germline lookup yields CDR1 SGHTA and CDR2 FQGNSA. CDR3 DNA: TGTGCCAGCAGCTTGGCAGAAGCAACTAATGAAAAACTGTTTTTT. As protein: CASSLAEATNEKLFF.

V gene TRBV23-1 combines with J gene TRBJ1-3, with D possibly TRBD1 on 6 matching bases. TRBV23-1 is an ORF; its function is uncertain. Trimming took 6 bases from V and 0 from J, leaving 12 bases between them. This CDR3 contains 15 residues. CDR3 protein: CASRDRHHSGNTIYF. The CDR3 DNA sequence: TGCGCCAGCAGGGACAGACACCACTCTGGAAACACCATATATTTT.

Note on this clone: The sample has other DNA sequences that encode this CDR3 too. The chain joins TRBV19 to TRBJ2-4, with D possibly matching TRBD2 (6 bases). Germline CDR1 LNHDA, CDR2 SQIVND (reference sequence). The CDR3 is made up of 14 amino acids. With 4 bases removed from V and 3 bases from J, the gap between germline ends came to 10 bases. CDR3 DNA: TGTGCCAGTAGTAACCCGGGAGACAAAAACATTCAGTACTTC. Protein: CASSNPGDKNIQYF. Full variable domain (outside the CDR3, taken from reference TRBV19 and TRBJ2-4): DGGITQSPKYLFRKEGQNVTLSCEQNLNHDAMYWYRQDPGQGLRLIYYSQIVNDFQKGDIAEGYSVSREKKESFPLTVTSAQKNPTAFYLCASSNPGDKNIQYFGAGTRLSVL.

The rearrangement uses TRBV7-9 and TRBJ1-1, with D possibly being TRBD1 (6 bases). The germline CDR1 and CDR2 sequences are SEHNR and FQNEAQ (reference sequence). Between the trimmed V and J ends, which lost 5 bases and 1 base, there was a span of 11 bases. This CDR3 spans 14 amino acids. For the CDR3, the DNA is TGTGCCAGCAGCCGTGACAGGAAGAACACTGAAGCTTTCTTT. As protein: CASSRDRKNTEAFF.

The V gene is TRBV9, the J gene TRBJ1-1, with 7 nucleotides matching TRBD1. The CDR3 totals 14 residues. With 0 bases clipped from V and 3 bases from J, the junction kept 2 bases outside the gene matches. Germline loops: CDR1 SGDLS, CDR2 YYNGEE. CDR3 coding DNA: TGTGCCAGCAGCGTAGGGGACAGCTACACTGAAGCTTTCTTT. Translating gives CASSVGDSYTEAFF.

This chain links TRBV4-1 with TRBJ2-1; 14 bases line up with TRBD2. Germline values: CDR1 MGHRA, CDR2 YSYEKL. With 4 bases clipped from V and 8 bases from J, the junction kept 10 bases outside the gene matches. CDR3 length: 17 amino acids. CDR3 DNA: TGCGCCAGCAGCCTTTTTCGACTAGCGGGGGGGCGGGATGAGCAGTTCTTC. It codes for CASSLFRLAGGRDEQFF.

J is TRBJ2-3 and V is TRBV2, with 7 bases matching TRBD1. This CDR3 is 11 amino acids long. V shed 9 bases and J 4 bases; nucleotides not matched to a gene: 1. Germline assignment: CDR1 SNHLY and CDR2 FYNNEI. CDR3 protein: CARGQSDTQYF. The CDR3 DNA reads TGTGCCAGGGGACAGTCAGATACGCAGTATTTT.

This chain connects TRBV7-9 to TRBJ1-1; tentative D call: TRBD1 (6 bases). Trimming removed 5 bases from V and 1 base from J, with 11 bases in between. The CDR3 contains 14 residues. CDR1 and CDR2 from the germline V gene are SEHNR and FQNEAQ (reference sequence). The CDR3 region is CASSTGTRNTEAFF. For the CDR3, the DNA is TGTGCCAGCAGCACCGGGACAAGGAACACTGAAGCTTTCTTT.

The CDR3 coding sequence is TGTGCCAGTAGTATAGAAGGACAGGGGGAAACGCAGTATTTT. This translates into CASSIEGQGETQYF. The chain has TRBV19 and TRBJ2-3, with 10 bases identical to TRBD1. V trimming: 0 bases; J trimming: 9 bases; junction bases outside the gene matches: 3. Germline CDR1 is LNHDA and CDR2 is SQIVND (reference sequence). The CDR3 is 14 residues long.

This rearrangement joins TRBV19 to TRBJ1-5, with 7 bases matching TRBD1. Trimming cost V 3 bases and J 11 bases; bases outside gene matches: 13. Germline assignment: CDR1 LNHDA and CDR2 SQIVND (reference sequence). There are 15 residues in the CDR3. The chain's CDR3 is CASSITGAGVGSQHF. For the CDR3, the DNA is TGTGCCAGTAGTATTACAGGGGCGGGTGTCGGGTCCCAGCATTTT.

As for this clone: The identical CDR3 is also encoded by other nucleotide sequences in the sample. The chain combines TRBV5-1 with TRBJ2-3, with TRBD2 identical over 11 bases. The ends lost 0 bases at V and 3 bases at J; junction bases unmatched: 3. CDR3 length: 16 residues. Germline V lookup: CDR1 SGHRS, CDR2 YFSETQ. CDR3 DNA: TGCGCCAGCAGCTTGGAGCTAGCGGGGGGAACAGATACGCAGTATTTT. Its translation: CASSLELAGGTDTQYF.

The gene calls are TRBV11-2 and TRBJ2-3; D is perhaps TRBD1 (8 bases). Germline lookup yields CDR1 SGHAT and CDR2 FQNNGV. The CDR3 length is 18 residues. V was shortened by 5 bases and J by 6 bases, with 27 bases between the two germline ends. CDR3 nucleotides: TGTGCCAGCAGCCCAACTGCCCCAGGGGGCGGGAGACTTGATACGCAGTATTTT. Protein: CASSPTAPGGGRLDTQYF.

V gene TRBV6-1 combines with J gene TRBJ1-1, with 8 bases lining up with TRBD1. V shed 0 bases and J 5 bases; nucleotides not matched to a gene: 8. The CDR3 runs 16 residues. The germline V gene has CDR1 MNHNS and CDR2 SASEGT. The CDR3 sequence is CASSEAPGQGWTEAFF. In DNA form, the CDR3 reads TGTGCCAGCAGTGAAGCGCCAGGACAGGGCTGGACTGAAGCTTTCTTT.

This sequence joins TRBV5-6 and TRBJ1-5; 7 bases are shared with TRBD1. The J segment lost 5 bases and the V segment lost 2 bases, leaving 4 bases of the junction unmatched. The germline V gene encodes CDR1 SGHDT and CDR2 YYEEEE. CDR3 length: 14 residues. CDR3 nucleotides: TGTGCCAGCAGCTTACAGGGGCGGGATCAGCCCCAGCATTTT. It specifies CASSLQGRDQPQHF.

The rearrangement links TRBV10-3 to TRBJ1-1; weak D call: TRBD1 (5 bases). The CDR3 covers 16 residues. The V and J ends lost 3 bases and 2 bases respectively, with 16 bases between them. The germline gives CDR1 ENHRY, CDR2 SYGVKD. CDR3 coding DNA: TGTGCCATCAGTGATCAGGGCCTCTTAACAAACACTGAAGCTTTCTTT. Its translation: CAISDQGLLTNTEAFF.

The chain uses TRBV29-1 and TRBJ1-1; the match to TRBD1 covers 7 bases. The CDR3 length is 15 residues. J gave up 4 bases and V 0 bases, and 8 bases lay outside the gene matches. In germline, CDR1 is SQVTM, CDR2 ANQGSEA. In DNA, the CDR3 is TGCAGCGTTGAAGATCGTGCAGGGGGAGGCACTGAAGCTTTCTTT. It is translated as CSVEDRAGGGTEAFF. The variable domain in full, with the rest retrieved from reference TRBV29-1 and TRBJ1-1, is SAVISQKPSRDICQRGTSLTIQCQVDSQVTMMFWYRQQPGQSLTLIATANQGSEATYESGFVIDKFPISRPNLTFSTLTVSNMSPEDSSIYLCSVEDRAGGGTEAFFGQGTRLTVV.

The J gene is TRBJ1-1, the V gene TRBV5-1; the D gene is possibly TRBD1 (5 bases). This CDR3 contains 14 residues. The ends were cut back, 3 bases at V and 0 bases at J, with 9 bases in the middle. CDR1 is SGHRS, CDR2 YFSETQ, per germline. The CDR3 coding sequence is TGCGCCAGCAGCTCGCAGACAGTGAACACTGAAGCTTTCTTT. Amino acids: CASSSQTVNTEAFF.

By frequency in the sample, this clone is medium-sized. The gene calls are TRBV6-4 and TRBJ1-1; D gene uncertain. The CDR3 consists of 13 residues. CDR1 is MRHNA and CDR2 is SNTAGT in the germline V gene. Trimming pared 5 bases from V and 0 bases from J, leaving 7 bases between. The CDR3 reads CASSPYLNTEAFF. The CDR3 nucleotides are TGTGCCAGCAGTCCTTATTTGAACACTGAAGCTTTCTTT.

V gene TRBV28 combines with J gene TRBJ1-6; 7 nucleotides agree with TRBD1. This CDR3 has 18 residues. After removal of 6 bases from V and 3 bases from J, the junction contained 14 bases not matched to a gene. Germline V gene sequence: CDR1 MDHEN, CDR2 SYDVKM. The CDR3 coding sequence is TGTGCCAGCAGGGAAGGGGGCGCCAGGAGACTCTATAATTCACCCCTCCACTTT. Amino acids: CASREGGARRLYNSPLHF. The full variable domain, its missing parts supplied by reference TRBV28 and TRBJ1-6, is DVKVTQSSRYLVKRTGEKVFLECVQDMDHENMFWYRQDPGLGLRLIYFSYDVKMKEKGDIPEGYSVSREKKERFSLILESASTNQTSMYLCASREGGARRLYNSPLHFGNGTRLTVT.

The V gene is TRBV4-3, the J gene TRBJ2-4, with 16 positions matching TRBD2. With 4 bases clipped from V and 3 bases from J, the junction kept 6 bases outside the gene matches. Germline values: CDR1 LGHNA, CDR2 YSLEER. The CDR3 contains 18 residues. The CDR3 spells CASSPGTSGGAGKNIQYF. CDR3 coding DNA: TGCGCCAGCAGCCCGGGGACTAGCGGGGGGGCCGGCAAAAACATTCAGTACTTC.

J is TRBJ2-5 and V is TRBV7-9; 7 bases are shared with TRBD2. Germline V lookup: CDR1 SEHNR, CDR2 FQNEAQ (reference sequence). J lost 3 bases, V lost 5 bases, and 15 bases had no gene match. The CDR3 is 17 residues long. In DNA form, the CDR3 reads TGTGCCAGCAGCGAATCTTGGGGGGGAGCTACTAAAGAGACCCAGTACTTC. Encoded protein: CASSESWGGATKETQYF.

The V gene is TRBV15, the J gene TRBJ2-1, with TRBD1 matching 10 bases. J was trimmed by 7 bases and V by 7 bases; bases with no gene match: 10. Germline values: CDR1 LNHNV, CDR2 YYDKDF (reference sequence). This CDR3 spans 15 amino acids. As DNA, the CDR3 is TGTGCCACCATTGACAGGGGGCGAGGAAGGAATGAGCAGTTCTTC. It codes for CATIDRGRGRNEQFF.

The CDR3 DNA sequence: TGTGCCAGTAGTTCGACGTTTAGGACAGGTGGGAATGAAAAACTGTTTTTT. It yields the protein CASSSTFRTGGNEKLFF. The chain recombines TRBV19 with TRBJ1-4; 7 nucleotides line up with TRBD1. The CDR3 runs to 17 residues. The J segment lost 5 bases and the V segment lost 5 bases, leaving 14 bases of the junction unmatched. CDR1 and CDR2 from the germline V gene are LNHDA and SQIVND (reference sequence).

V usage is TRBV28 and J usage is TRBJ2-3; 8 nucleotides align to TRBD1. This CDR3 is built from 13 residues. V shed 6 bases, J shed 9 bases, and the junction held 8 bases outside the gene matches. CDR1 is MDHEN and CDR2 is SYDVKM in the germline V gene. The CDR3 DNA reads as TGTGCCAGCAGCGAGACAGGGGAGGTCACGCAGTATTTT. It yields the protein CASSETGEVTQYF.

The J gene is TRBJ1-1, the V gene TRBV9; D gene ambiguous. Germline values: CDR1 SGDLS, CDR2 YYNGEE. This CDR3 has 13 residues. Trimming left V 4 bases short and J 3 bases short, with 10 bases between. The chain's CDR3 is CASSLLGYTEAFF. The CDR3 bases are TGTGCCAGCAGCTTACTAGGGTACACTGAAGCTTTCTTT.